Sequencing of this T cell receptor (beta chain) was carried out in a study of blood T cell repertoires in COVID-19. Study information: Material from acute and convalescent COVID-19 was sourced from the United States, Italy and Spain. PBMCs, B-cell-depleted T cells, or T cells were the source of the cDNA or gDNA that made up the material.

Per the study methods: Reference gene primer amplification gave nucleated cell count estimates. Profiled with immunoSEQ multiplex PCR; TCRdb holds only in-frame clones, not every one. Clone size and V and J calls were adopted from that table, with D and trimming inferred from the DNA. Among roughly 180,000 clones listed, 86% were seen once. Recruitment covered over 20 US areas and drew participants whose ages spanned 18 to 89 years. V dropped 3 bases and J dropped 1 base, with 7 bases sitting between them. Germline V CDR1 and CDR2: SGHRS, YFSETQ. The CDR3 extends over 13 amino acids. The TCR was taken from a young woman who had recovered from COVID-19. Sequencing was carried out using PBMCs or T cells enriched from blood (not recorded which). J is TRBJ1-1 and V is TRBV5-1, with D hard to call. This CDR3 is CASSSQENTEAFF. The CDR3 DNA reads as TGCGCCAGCAGCTCCCAGGAGAACACTGAAGCTTTCTTT.